A single T cell receptor (beta chain) is shown here with its context. Antigen specificity is unknown. Other DNA sequences in the same sample also yield this CDR3. The sample's time point: blood 4 weeks post-SBRT, at nephrectomy. Specified treatment: 15 Gy SBRT to primary tumor, nephrectomy 4 weeks later. Nephrectomy followed 15 Gy stereotactic body radiation by 4 weeks. Serial blood draws occurred at baseline and 2 and 4 weeks post-SBRT. Clear cell pathology was present in this patient's renal cell carcinoma. This sample stems from a study of radiation and T cells in renal cell carcinoma. CDR3 size: 15 residues. CDR1 SGHNT and CDR2 YYREEE come from the germline V gene (reference sequence). J lost 1 base, V lost 0 bases, and 1 base had no gene match. Study findings and constraints: In blood, top tumor clones expanded by 2 weeks, shrinking by 4.

Produced via immunoSEQ multiplex PCR; TCRdb's table is partial and in-frame only. The table includes approximately 83,000 clones, around 85% detected once. This TCR derives from a man aged 50 to 59 with renal cell carcinoma. This chain connects TRBV5-4 to TRBJ2-1, with 7 positions matching TRBD1. The specimen was blood, collected from a patient whose treatment included radiotherapy and nephrectomy. CDR3 in DNA: TGTGCCAGCAGCTTGGGACAGGGTTCCTACAATGAGCAGTTCTTC. Protein sequence: CASSLGQGSYNEQFF.